One and the same sample provided the 18 T cell receptor beta chains below, sequenced in a study of Tregs in tolerant kidney transplant recipients. Profiled with immunoSEQ multiplex PCR; TCRdb holds only in-frame clones, not every one. The table lists around 98,000 clones, 93% of them singletons. Sequencing was performed on CD4+ T cells from blood, taken before the transplant. These receptors came from a human donor who received a combined kidney and bone marrow transplant.

The CDR3 is CAWSSSTRTGGRYEQYF. The CDR3 bases are TGTGCCTGGAGTTCATCGACAAGGACAGGGGGCAGGTACGAGCAGTACTTC. This chain joins TRBV30 and TRBJ2-7, with 11 positions matching TRBD1. This CDR3 region has 17 residues. V lost 2 bases to trimming and J lost 4 bases; unmatched junction nucleotides: 13. Looked up from germline, CDR1 is GTSNPN and CDR2 is SVGIG (reference sequence).

The count of this clone is one. The J gene is TRBJ1-2, the V gene TRBV19, with TRBD1 matching 8 bases. Germline CDR1 reads LNHDA; CDR2 reads SQIVND (reference sequence). The ends lost 1 base at V and 3 bases at J; junction bases unmatched: 10. CDR3 length: 17 amino acids. The CDR3 DNA reads TGTGCCAGTAGTATAGCCCGAGGGACAGGCAAATACTATGGCTACACCTTC. Residues: CASSIARGTGKYYGYTF.

The chain combines TRBV5-4 with TRBJ2-5, with 7 bases identical to TRBD1. The end of the DNA fits TRBJ2-7 better, so the J call may be wrong. CDR1 and CDR2 (germline): SGHNT, YYREEE (reference sequence). The CDR3 has 12 residues. CDR3 sequence reads: CASSRDSYEQYF. CDR3 bases: TGTGCCAGCAGCAGGGACAGCTACGAGCAGTACTTC.

The genes are TRBV30 and TRBJ1-1; 7 nucleotides agree with TRBD1. The junction had 9 bases not matched to a gene; V was cut back by 3 bases and J by 5 bases. The CDR3 totals 14 residues. CDR1 and CDR2 (germline): GTSNPN, SVGIG (reference sequence). Here the CDR3 DNA reads TGTGCCTGGAGCCTGACAGGGCCCGGAACTGAAGCTTTCTTT. This sequence encodes CAWSLTGPGTEAFF.

This clone was counted between two and nine times. The J gene is TRBJ2-7, the V gene TRBV10-3; D not resolved. This CDR3 has 11 residues. Germline V gives CDR1 ENHRY, CDR2 SYGVKD. Trimming stripped 10 bases from V and 3 bases from J, with 10 bases between. The CDR3 DNA reads TGTGCCACCAGGTTACTCTACGAGCAGTACTTC. Translated: CATRLLYEQYF.

This rearrangement joins TRBV7-3 to TRBJ1-1, with 7 bases that match TRBD1. V trimming: 6 bases; J trimming: 3 bases; junction bases outside the gene matches: 25. Germline loops: CDR1 SGHTA, CDR2 FQGTGA. The CDR3 covers 20 residues. The CDR3 sequence is CASRRIGTAKNPLRYTEAFF. The DNA of the CDR3 is TGTGCCAGCAGGAGAATCGGGACAGCAAAGAACCCTTTGAGGTACACTGAAGCTTTCTTT.

The genes are TRBV30 and TRBJ1-2, with D unresolved. This CDR3 comprises 11 residues. Germline V gene data show CDR1 as GTSNPN and CDR2 as SVGIG (reference sequence). Trimming took off 2 bases at V and 6 bases at J, with 7 bases between the two ends. The CDR3 sequence is CAWSPGNGYTF. The CDR3 DNA sequence: TGTGCCTGGAGTCCGGGGAATGGCTACACCTTC.

The gene calls are TRBV5-1 and TRBJ1-1; no definite D call. Germline V gene data show CDR1 as SGHRS and CDR2 as YFSETQ. Deletions cut 0 bases from V and 1 base from J, with 10 bases between. The CDR3 is 15 amino acids. DNA for the CDR3: TGCGCCAGCAGCTTGGTCGCCCAGCGGAACACTGAAGCTTTCTTT. Its protein is CASSLVAQRNTEAFF.

As DNA, the CDR3 is TGTGCCAGCAGCTCGGGACAGCAAGAGACCCAGTACTTC. Translating it yields CASSSGQQETQYF. The chain joins TRBV7-9 to TRBJ2-5; 7 nucleotides match TRBD1. The ends lost 4 bases at V and 2 bases at J; junction bases unmatched: 1. Germline loops: CDR1 SEHNR, CDR2 FQNEAQ (reference sequence). This CDR3 spans 13 amino acids.

The chain has TRBV19 and TRBJ1-2; 9 bases agree with TRBD1. The trim removed 5 bases at V and 4 bases at J, leaving 5 bases unmatched. Per the germline V gene, CDR1 is LNHDA and CDR2 is SQIVND (reference sequence). The CDR3 consists of 14 residues. CDR3 sequence: CASSGTGMGYGYTF. As DNA, the CDR3 is TGTGCCAGTAGTGGGACAGGGATGGGCTATGGCTACACCTTC.

The CDR3 is CASSLRPGTLYGYTF. CDR3 nucleotides: TGTGCCAGCAGTTTACGACCCGGGACACTCTATGGCTACACCTTC. The chain has TRBV27 and TRBJ1-2; tentative D call: TRBD1 (6 bases). This CDR3 spans 15 amino acids. Germline CDR1 is MNHEY and CDR2 is SMNVEV (reference sequence). Trimming removed 2 bases at V and 4 bases at J, with 14 bases between.

The chain recombines TRBV6-1 with TRBJ1-5; no clear D. The CDR3 loop spans 13 amino acids. The germline V gene encodes CDR1 MNHNS and CDR2 SASEGT. V lost 0 bases and J lost 7, with 7 bases in between. CDR3 amino acids: CASSEALRQPQHF. The CDR3 coding sequence is TGTGCCAGCAGTGAAGCCCTCAGACAGCCCCAGCATTTT.

CDR3 in amino acids: CASSQGVTDTQYF. The CDR3 DNA reads TGTGCCAGCTCACAGGGGGTGACAGATACGCAGTATTTT. The genes are TRBV18 and TRBJ2-3; TRBD1 might be the D (6 bases). Germline V gene data show CDR1 as KGHSH and CDR2 as LQKENI. Trimming took 4 bases from V and 3 from J, leaving 8 bases between them. This CDR3 region has 13 residues.

The chain has TRBV7-2 and TRBJ2-5, with D possibly matching TRBD1 (5 bases). Trimming took 5 bases from V and 3 from J, leaving 13 bases between them. The CDR3 contains 14 residues. CDR1 SGHTA and CDR2 FQGNSA come from the germline V gene. This CDR3 reads CASSPLQGEETQYF. The CDR3 bases are TGTGCCAGCAGCCCCTTGCAGGGCGAAGAGACCCAGTACTTC.

V usage is TRBV7-2 and J usage is TRBJ2-7, with no clear D. There are 13 residues in the CDR3. Deletions cut 3 bases from V and 2 bases from J, with 8 bases between. Germline V lookup: CDR1 SGHTA, CDR2 FQGNSA. DNA of the CDR3: TGTGCCAGCAGCTTCGGGTCACCCTACGAGCAGTACTTC. It specifies CASSFGSPYEQYF.

The rearrangement joins TRBV18 to TRBJ1-1; 8 nucleotides line up with TRBD1. This CDR3 is 18 amino acids long. V shed 6 bases and J 0 bases; nucleotides not matched to a gene: 15. The germline V gene has CDR1 KGHSH and CDR2 LQKENI. For the CDR3, the DNA is TGTGCCAGCTCCCTAGATCAGGGGGCGAGGTGGATGAACACTGAAGCTTTCTTT. This codes for CASSLDQGARWMNTEAFF.

J is TRBJ1-2 and V is TRBV9; 8 nucleotides line up with TRBD1. The V gene's germline CDR1 is SGDLS and CDR2 YYNGEE. The CDR3 totals 13 residues. V lost 1 base to trimming and J lost 8 bases; unmatched junction nucleotides: 4. The CDR3 DNA reads TGTGCCAGCAGCGTATCAGGGGGCAACGGCTACACCTTC. This translates into CASSVSGGNGYTF.

V gene TRBV27 combines with J gene TRBJ1-1; maybe TRBD1 (6 bases). Germline values: CDR1 MNHEY, CDR2 SMNVEV (reference sequence). V shed 3 bases and J shed 5 bases, with 13 bases lying between them. The CDR3 length is 14 residues. For the CDR3, the DNA is TGTGCCAGCAGTTTGAACAGGGTGGGGACTGAAGCTTTCTTT. Its translation is CASSLNRVGTEAFF.